The 9 T cell receptor beta chains presented below share a single source sample, sequenced in a study of cytomegalovirus exposure and HLA in healthy donors. 60 Vbeta and 13 Jbeta primers were used in PCR. The repertoire was sequenced with immunoSEQ multiplex PCR; TCRdb's copy has only in-frame clones and lacks some. The data hold about 120,000 clones, with less than 65% observed a single time. Source material: PBMCs. These receptor sequences come from a man in his forties in good health and CMV-seropositive.

V usage is TRBV5-4 and J usage is TRBJ1-5; D is undetermined. The CDR3 runs to 15 residues. V was cut by 0 bases and J by 4 bases, with 11 bases left in between. Germline V CDR1 and CDR2: SGHNT, YYREEE (reference sequence). DNA of the CDR3: TGTGCCAGCAGCTTGGACCCGGGAGGGAATCAGCCCCAGCATTTT. Its protein product is CASSLDPGGNQPQHF.

The chain employs TRBV9 and TRBJ1-2; 12 nucleotides align to TRBD1. V dropped 3 bases and J dropped 5; count of bases not matched to a gene: 5. This CDR3 region has 15 residues. In germline, CDR1 is SGDLS, CDR2 YYNGEE. The CDR3 DNA reads as TGTGCCAGCAGCGGGCCGGGACAGGGGGCATATGGCTACACCTTC. Translation: CASSGPGQGAYGYTF.

This CDR3 reads CASRNRDRGRNTEAFF. CDR3 DNA: TGCGCCAGCAGGAACAGGGACAGGGGACGGAACACTGAAGCTTTCTTT. V gene TRBV10-2 combines with J gene TRBJ1-1; 10 bases fit TRBD1. V dropped 6 bases and J dropped 1; count of bases not matched to a gene: 8. The CDR3 spans 16 residues. Germline assignment: CDR1 WSHSY and CDR2 SAAADI.

This clone was seen only once. J is TRBJ2-5 and V is TRBV7-9; a weak D match, TRBD1 (5 bases). Germline V lookup: CDR1 SEHNR, CDR2 FQNEAQ (reference sequence). The CDR3 is 14 residues long. With 2 bases removed from V and 1 base from J, the gap between germline ends came to 8 bases. The CDR3 coding sequence is TGTGCCAGCAGCTTAAGAACAGGCCAAGAGACCCAGTACTTC. This sequence encodes CASSLRTGQETQYF.

The gene calls are TRBV4-2 and TRBJ2-5, with 7 bases aligning to TRBD2. Germline V CDR1 and CDR2: LGHNA, YNFKEQ. The CDR3 loop spans 16 amino acids. J gave up 5 bases and V 1 base, and 10 bases lay outside the gene matches. Here the CDR3 reads CASSQGPSGSRETQYF. The CDR3 DNA reads TGTGCCAGCAGCCAAGGGCCTAGCGGTTCCCGGGAGACCCAGTACTTC.

Only a few counts were recorded for this clone. V usage is TRBV6-1 and J usage is TRBJ1-5, with 9 bases fitting TRBD1. The length of the CDR3 is 15 residues. Germline V gives CDR1 MNHNS, CDR2 SASEGT. The junction had 6 bases not matched to a gene; V was cut back by 4 bases and J by 5 bases. CDR3 DNA sequence: TGTGCCAGCAGTGGGCGGACAGGGGTCGATCAGCCCCAGCATTTT. Its protein product is CASSGRTGVDQPQHF.

This chain uses TRBV7-9 with TRBJ2-2; 7 positions match TRBD1. V was pared by 5 bases and J by 3 bases, with 6 bases of the junction left unmatched. Germline V gene sequence: CDR1 SEHNR, CDR2 FQNEAQ (reference sequence). The CDR3 runs 15 residues. CDR3 in amino acids: CASSPTGYDTGELFF. Here the CDR3 DNA reads TGTGCCAGCAGCCCGACAGGGTATGACACCGGGGAGCTGTTTTTT.

This clone turned up a few times. This chain joins TRBV7-9 and TRBJ2-7, with TRBD2 identical over 7 bases. The CDR3 length is 12 residues. V trimming: 0 bases; J trimming: 11 bases; junction bases outside the gene matches: 4. Looked up from germline, CDR1 is SEHNR and CDR2 is FQNEAQ (reference sequence). CDR3 in amino acids: CASSLAMGGKYF. CDR3 nucleotide sequence: TGTGCCAGCAGCTTAGCAATGGGAGGGAAGTACTTC.

This clone was counted a single time. The chain links TRBV7-3 to TRBJ2-3; 9 bases are a match to TRBD2. The V gene's germline CDR1 is SGHTA and CDR2 FQGTGA. V dropped 0 bases and J dropped 1; count of bases not matched to a gene: 5. This CDR3 has 17 amino acids. CDR3 coding DNA: TGTGCCAGCAGCTTAACAGCCCTAGCGGGACGCACAGATACGCAGTATTTT. Amino acid sequence: CASSLTALAGRTDTQYF.